This T cell receptor (beta chain) comes out of a study of shared clonotypes between healthy human individuals (TCRdb year 2020). Describing the broader study: A couple of women and a few men aged 18 to 49 years were included in the cohort. Per donor, three plates each were used for CD4 naive and CD4 memory, two for CD8 naive, and one for CD8 memory. To increase sequencing depth and limit assay-specific biases, TCR repertoire library preparation and sequencing were carried out by different laboratories using diverse techniques. Each donor's leukapheresis produced roughly between roughly 0.94 and 9.5 billion PBMCs. Blood TCR repertoires of about 5 healthy adults were deeply sequenced to estimate repertoire size and the extent of clonotype sharing between individuals.

The donors were healthy, HIV-negative adults who had no recently reported acute infections or vaccinations. All donors were Caucasian adults living in Nashville, Tennessee, USA. CD4+ T cells were enriched by magnetic negative selection, after which naive cells were positively selected on CD45RA and the negative fraction was taken as the memory subset. Blood was obtained by leukapheresis, after which PBMCs were separated by Ficoll-Histopaque density gradient centrifugation and cryopreserved in liquid nitrogen vapor phase. Analytical flow cytometry was used to check the purity and quantity of every magnetically sorted T cell population. From each sorted fraction, genomic DNA was isolated and quantified by UV absorbance on a Nanodrop 2000c. Using the deep immunoSEQ assay, multiplex PCR amplified TCR CDR3 regions from genomic DNA. Genomic DNA extracted from each cell subset was distributed evenly over all wells of several immunoSEQ 96-well plates, and each plate served as one replicate. For sorted subsets, each replicate PCR was loaded with around 220 ng genomic DNA, equivalent to roughly 30,000 T cell genomes. Purified libraries were measured with a Qubit 3.0 fluorometer, size-checked on a Bioanalyzer 2100, and measured again with the KAPA Library Quantification kit. Every immunoSEQ 96-well plate was sequenced on a separate single-read 150-cycle Illumina NextSeq 550 flow cell. Turning to the authors' computational methods: Because only junctional sequences without quality scores were contained in the immunoSEQ output, filtering matching that applied to full-length reads could not be performed. To assign V/J genes and CDR3, sequences were annotated using PyIR, a Python wrapper for IgBLAST v1.9, with IMGT germline references. Reads with weak V/J assignments (E-value above 1e-6), missing CDR3, stop codons, out-of-frame junctions, or ambiguous translated residues were removed. A V3J clonotype was defined by an identical inferred V gene, J gene, and CDR3 amino acid sequence. Percentage overlap between repertoires was calculated by dividing the number of shared unique clonotypes by the size of the smaller repertoire. Three approaches were used to assess repertoire richness: RTK rarefaction, the Chao1 estimator, and Recon v2.1 estimates of unobserved clonotypes. Generation probabilities for all TCRbeta clonotypes obtained by the gDNA method from a handful of donors were computed using OLGA. Drawn from immuneACCESS, this table holds only the in-frame rearrangements with V and J called that TCRdb kept. Clones are partly lost; checked studies trace under half to an unresolved V gene and leave the rest unexplained. V and J calls plus clone size are reproduced from that table; the DNA served to infer D and trimming. In all, the sample holds roughly 1.4 million clones, and about 98.5% of those were seen once. The ten largest make up 0.36% of the sample.

Concerning this clone: What this receptor recognizes is not known. The input lacks base qualities; no much larger clone sits a single base away.

V loses 7 bases, J loses 0 bases, and the germline ends lie 12 bases apart. For CDR1 and CDR2, the germline V gene lists MNHEY and SVGAGI. The CDR3 measures 14 amino acids from cysteine to phenylalanine. The DNA shown is the 42-base CDR3, in frame from base 1. The study at large found these results: The genetic and exposure-history diversity represented was limited by the small number of donors. Sampling was restricted to blood, and TCR repertoires in tissue are likely to differ from TCR repertoires in blood. Larger estimated clonotype richness was generally found for naive subsets than for memory subsets. Compared with non-shared clonotypes, clonotypes shared by all four sorted-subset donors had higher generation probabilities. When a handful of donors were compared, the shared fraction of clonotypes was around 5.1% for naive CD4, about 4% for naive CD8, more than 2% for memory CD4, and less than 0.45% for memory CD8. Pairwise subsampling indicated that sequencing depth was expected to affect the degree of clonotype sharing among donors. Even with the large sequencing depth, rarefaction of the sorted-subset datasets indicated that sequencing was incomplete.

This receptor chain uses TRBV6-5 and TRBJ1-2; the D gene identity is not certain. The sequenced material came from naive CD4+ T cells sorted from blood. Taken with the paper, the label for cell subset or site translates to: CD45RA+ positively selected. This receptor was taken from a man aged 25-45 years in good health. The sequenced DNA: TGTGCCAGCACCCCGGGGATAGCTAACTATGGCTACACCTTC. Its protein is CASTPGIANYGYTF.